This TCR beta chain was profiled in a study of long-term antiretroviral therapy in people with HIV. At survey level, the immunoSEQ assay was run in its v3.0 version. The method was immunoSEQ multiplex PCR; TCRdb's version includes in-frame clones alone and lacks a portion of them. The sample contains about 24,000 clones, approximately 80% of which appear only once. Germline V gives CDR1 SEHNR, CDR2 FQNEAQ (reference sequence). This CDR3 is 17 amino acids long. Trimming took 3 bases from V and 3 from J, leaving 19 bases between them. As for this clone: The antigen remains undetermined.

Participants who had HIV were, without exception, treated in the United States. General observations from the study: HIV repertoires spanned narrower CDR3 length ranges than controls. Regardless of time point, clones expanded before ART dominated the repertoire. Blood dating 2004 to 2017 may reflect older ART regimens.

V gene TRBV7-9 combines with J gene TRBJ2-3; possibly TRBD2 for D (5 bases). This specimen was unsorted PBMCs, taken around 4.5 years after starting antiretroviral therapy. The sequence was obtained from a man younger than 45 with HIV. The CDR3 DNA reads as TGTGCCAGCAGCTTGGGGTCGGGGAACCTCGGGACAGATACGCAGTATTTT. It encodes CASSLGSGNLGTDTQYF.